A single T cell receptor beta chain is shown here with its context. One end of the junction varies from germline; a read error may be responsible. This sample's RNA came from whole unsorted tissue. More than 3 cm separated this lung sample from the edge of the tumor. This sample is part of a study of tumor and adjacent non-tumor tissue in lung cancer. Germline V gives CDR1 DFQATT, CDR2 SNEGSKA (reference sequence). This CDR3 is 15 amino acids long. TCRbeta libraries were built with three rounds of nested PCR, modified from ARM-PCR. A single record per CDR3 protein comes from TCRdb applying MiXCR to the multiplex PCR reads. The table shows some 80,000 distinct CDR3 sequences, with around 80% occurring only once.

Sequenced sample: distant non-tumor lung tissue. The J gene is TRBJ2-1, the V gene TRBV20-1; 7 positions match TRBD2. This receptor was obtained from a woman aged 45 to 65 with non-small cell lung cancer. The CDR3 DNA sequence: TGCGGTGCTAGGGATTATGCGACTAGCTGGAGTGAGCAGTTCTTC. Its translation is CGARDYATSWSEQFF.